These T cell receptor beta chains were read from a single sample in a study of Graves' ophthalmopathy and Graves' hyperthyroidism. MiXCR was run by TCRdb on the multiplex PCR reads, yielding one entry per CDR3 protein. The sample lists around 1.1 million distinct CDR3 sequences, about two fifths seen once, with over 8.5% in the top ten. Sequenced: peripheral blood or thyroid tissue (not recorded which). Receptor source: an adult man with Graves' hyperthyroidism. Both conserved end residues are part of each CDR3. Fields, in order: V gene, D gene, clone size, J gene, CDR3 length, CDR3 protein, CDR3 DNA. The D gene is left open where the match is weak. The size entry is marked missing in some rows and otherwise reads once, few, many or a size class.

TRBV28	TRBD1	few	TRBJ1-5	16	CASSLRDRSPNGPQHF	TGTGCCAGCAGTCTCCGGGACAGGTCACCTAATGGGCCCCAGCATTTT
TRBV2	.	.	TRBJ2-3	12	CETDRGTDTQYF	TGTGAGACGGACCGAGGCACAGATACGCAGTATTTT
TRBV27	.	once	TRBJ1-1	13	CASSLSAVTEAFF	TGTGCCAGCAGTTTATCGGCGGTAACTGAAGCTTTCTTT
TRBV19	.	once	TRBJ1-2	14	CASFGPRSDYGYTF	TGTGCCAGTTTTGGGCCACGGAGCGACTATGGCTACACCTTC
TRBV20-1	.	.	TRBJ2-7	14	CSARDQLSAYEQYF	TGCAGTGCTAGAGATCAGCTGTCCGCCTACGAGCAGTACTTC
TRBV7-8	.	few	TRBJ2-5	13	CASSSEQRETQYF	TGTGCCAGCAGCTCCGAACAGCGGGAGACCCAGTACTTC
TRBV29-1	.	many	TRBJ1-4	12	CSVTEANEKLFF	TGCAGCGTTACAGAAGCTAATGAAAAACTGTTTTTT
TRBV29-1	TRBD1	many	TRBJ1-2	16	CSVEIRLQGAGYGYTF	TGCAGCGTTGAAATCCGATTACAGGGGGCTGGCTATGGCTACACCTTC
TRBV29-1	.	.	TRBJ1-1	13	CSVERVPNTEAFF	TGCAGCGTTGAGCGGGTCCCGAACACTGAAGCTTTCTTT
TRBV29-1	.	.	TRBJ1-2	13	CSVPMGHNYGYTF	TGCAGCGTTCCCATGGGGCATAACTATGGCTACACCTTC
TRBV24-1	TRBD2	many	TRBJ2-2	14	CATFAGDATGELFF	TGTGCCACGTTCGCGGGGGATGCCACCGGGGAGCTGTTTTTT
TRBV7-8	.	few	TRBJ1-5	15	CASSLQGPGNQPQHF	TGTGCCAGCAGCCTACAGGGTCCGGGCAATCAGCCCCAGCATTTT
TRBV5-3	TRBD1	.	TRBJ1-2	15	CASSMAGTGRRGYTF	TGTGCCAGCAGCATGGCCGGGACAGGGCGTAGGGGCTACACCTTC
TRBV10-3	.	few	TRBJ1-1	15	CASRAPRVLNTEAFF	TGTGCCAGCAGGGCGCCGAGGGTACTGAACACTGAAGCTTTCTTT
TRBV11-2	.	few	TRBJ2-7	12	CAAAGVSYEQYF	TGTGCCGCCGCAGGGGTATCCTACGAGCAGTACTTC
TRBV20-1	.	few	TRBJ1-5	13	CSAHLEANQPQHF	TGCAGTGCTCATTTAGAGGCCAATCAGCCCCAGCATTTT
TRBV20-1	TRBD1	many	TRBJ2-7	14	CSARTGTGNYEQYF	TGCAGTGCTAGGACCGGGACAGGAAACTACGAGCAGTACTTC
TRBV10-3	.	few	TRBJ1-2	15	CASSYSRETNYGYTF	TGTGCCAGCAGTTACTCGAGGGAGACTAACTATGGCTACACCTTC
TRBV6-5	TRBD1	few	TRBJ1-2	14	CASSHGQGDNGYTF	TGTGCCAGCAGTCACGGACAGGGGGACAATGGCTACACCTTC
TRBV4-1	.	.	TRBJ1-5	15	CASSQPGRGAGAQHF	TGCGCCAGCAGCCAACCCGGGAGAGGGGCAGGGGCCCAGCATTTT
TRBV20-1	.	many	TRBJ1-5	12	CSAGDGNQPQHF	TGCAGTGCTGGAGACGGGAATCAGCCCCAGCATTTT
TRBV29-1	.	few	TRBJ2-5	12	CSVYTGGETQYF	TGCAGCGTCTATACAGGAGGGGAGACCCAGTACTTC
TRBV20-1	TRBD2	.	TRBJ2-7	14	CSASGKGVAYEQYF	TGCAGTGCCAGCGGGAAAGGGGTTGCCTACGAGCAGTACTTC
TRBV19	.	many	TRBJ1-5	15	CASTPPVHSNQPQHF	TGTGCCAGTACCCCGCCAGTTCATAGCAATCAGCCCCAGCATTTT
TRBV5-6	TRBD1	.	TRBJ1-2	14	CASSPEVDRDGYTF	TGTGCCAGCAGCCCCGAGGTGGACAGGGATGGCTACACCTTC
TRBV19	.	.	TRBJ1-6	17	CASSIERGTSYNSPLHF	TGTGCCAGTAGTATAGAGAGGGGGACCTCCTATAATTCACCCCTCCACTTT
TRBV6-6	.	once	TRBJ2-7	15	CASGYPGTGSSEQYF	TGTGCCAGCGGTTACCCGGGGACGGGTAGTAGCGAGCAGTACTTC
TRBV10-2	TRBD1	many	TRBJ1-6	14	CASSERGLNSPLHF	TGCGCCAGCAGTGAAAGGGGGCTTAATTCACCCCTCCACTTT
TRBV4-1	.	.	TRBJ1-1	14	CASSNGRVNTEAFF	TGCGCCAGCAGCAACGGGCGGGTGAACACTGAAGCTTTCTTT
TRBV10-3	.	.	TRBJ2-7	15	CAISESKGRTYEQYF	TGTGCCATCAGTGAGTCGAAGGGGAGGACCTACGAGCAGTACTTC
TRBV7-8	.	.	TRBJ2-5	15	CASSQDPCTGETQYF	TGTGCCAGCAGCCAAGACCCCTGTACCGGGGAGACCCAGTACTTC
TRBV7-9	TRBD1	.	TRBJ1-6	13	CASSPSTGAHRIF	TGTGCCAGCAGCCCGTCGACAGGGGCCCACAGGATCTTT
TRBV20-1	TRBD2	many	TRBJ2-7	13	CSASGGSSYEQYF	TGCAGTGCTAGCGGGGGGAGCTCCTACGAGCAGTACTTC
TRBV10-3	.	.	TRBJ2-7	13	CAISESSQPPRYF	TGTGCCATCAGTGAGTCGAGCCAGCCCCCGCGGTACTTC
TRBV29-1	.	.	TRBJ2-7	15	CSVPSGGGYSYEQYF	TGCAGCGTTCCTTCGGGCGGCGGATACTCCTACGAGCAGTACTTC
TRBV15	TRBD2	few	TRBJ2-3	19	CATSRDVPGLAGLTDTQYF	TGTGCCACCAGCAGAGATGTCCCGGGACTAGCGGGGCTCACAGATACGCAGTATTTT
TRBV5-4	.	.	TRBJ1-6	13	CASRLDSSSPLHF	TGTGCCAGCAGATTGGACAGTTCGTCACCCCTCCACTTT
TRBV4-3	.	.	TRBJ1-5	15	CASSQEAGFNQPQHF	TGCGCCAGCAGCCAAGAGGCAGGGTTCAATCAGCCCCAGCATTTT
TRBV2	TRBD2	.	TRBJ2-5	16	CASRHGPLAGRETQYF	TGTGCCAGCAGACATGGACCACTAGCGGGGCGGGAGACCCAGTACTTC
TRBV12-3/TRBV12-4	TRBD1	.	TRBJ2-5	16	CASSYEGQGPQETQYF	TGTGCCAGCAGTTACGAAGGACAGGGTCCCCAAGAGACCCAGTACTTC
TRBV7-9	.	many	TRBJ1-5	14	CASSLAGRGQPQHF	TGTGCCAGCAGCTTAGCAGGGCGGGGGCAGCCCCAGCATTTT
TRBV7-2	.	.	TRBJ1-4	14	CASSQEGLREKLFF	TGCGCCAGCAGCCAAGAAGGGTTGAGAGAAAAACTGTTTTTT
TRBV20-1	.	.	TRBJ1-5	17	CSARATGPFRWYQPQHF	TGCAGTGCTAGAGCGACAGGCCCATTTAGGTGGTATCAGCCCCAGCATTTT